The next 5 T cell receptor beta chains were all read from a single sample in a study of cytomegalovirus exposure and HLA in healthy donors. The PCR employed 60 Vbeta primers together with 13 Jbeta primers. Profiled with immunoSEQ multiplex PCR; TCRdb holds only in-frame clones, not every one. The sample lists 150,000 to 200,000 clones, around two thirds seen once, with about 3.2% in the top ten. Sequencing input: PBMCs. These receptors were obtained from a man aged 35 to 55 in good health and CMV-seronegative.

This clone was counted only a few times. The chain couples TRBV30 to TRBJ1-1; TRBD1 aligns across 9 bases. Trimming removed 0 bases from V and 13 bases from J; junction bases left unmatched: 6. This CDR3 has 12 amino acids. The germline V gene encodes CDR1 GTSNPN and CDR2 SVGIG (reference sequence). The CDR3 DNA sequence: TGTGCCTGGAGTGTACAGGGGGCTAGGGGTTTCTTT. Translation: CAWSVQGARGFF.

The rearrangement uses TRBV6-4 and TRBJ1-2; tentative D call: TRBD1 (6 bases). V lost 1 base and J lost 5, with 8 bases in between. The CDR3 covers 13 residues. Germline loops: CDR1 MRHNA, CDR2 SNTAGT. The chain's CDR3 is CASSDLQGYGYTF. Here the CDR3 DNA reads TGTGCCAGCAGTGACTTACAGGGATATGGCTACACCTTC.

This clone has just a few counts. V usage is TRBV15 and J usage is TRBJ2-1; TRBD2 aligns across 7 bases. The germline V gene has CDR1 LNHNV and CDR2 YYDKDF (reference sequence). The V gene end was trimmed by 6 bases and the J gene end by 5 bases; junction bases not matched to a gene: 7. The CDR3 consists of 14 residues. The CDR3 is CATRGAGPNNEQFF. The CDR3 nucleotides are TGTGCCACCAGGGGAGCGGGGCCCAACAATGAGCAGTTCTTC.

CDR3 DNA: TGTGCCATCAGTGAGACGGGGGGTCGATACGAGCAGTACTTC. Protein sequence: CAISETGGRYEQYF. V usage is TRBV10-3 and J usage is TRBJ2-7; TRBD2 agrees at 7 bases. Per germline, CDR1 ENHRY and CDR2 SYGVKD. This CDR3 is 14 amino acids long. The V segment lost 2 bases and the J segment 4 bases; nucleotides outside the gene matches: 5.

J is TRBJ1-1 and V is TRBV19; perhaps TRBD1 as D (5 bases). This CDR3 is 13 amino acids long. Germline V CDR1 and CDR2: LNHDA, SQIVND (reference sequence). V was shortened by 6 bases and J by 2 bases, with 10 bases between the two germline ends. CDR3 protein: CASSNTGNTEAFF. DNA for the CDR3: TGTGCCAGTAGCAATACAGGCAACACTGAAGCTTTCTTT.